The sequence of this T cell receptor (beta chain) was determined in a study of cytomegalovirus exposure and HLA in healthy donors. The CDR3 has 15 amino acids. CDR1 and CDR2 from the germline V gene are SGHKS and YYEKEE (reference sequence). V lost 2 bases and J lost 0; bases outside the gene matches: 1. Libraries were prepared by immunoSEQ multiplex PCR; TCRdb keeps only in-frame clonotypes and omits some of them. The data show about 140,000 clones, with approximately 87% seen just once and approximately 3% held by the top ten. The TCR comes from a man between 18 and 29 years old in good health and CMV-seronegative. What was sequenced was PBMCs. The chain joins TRBV5-5 to TRBJ2-2; 7 bases map to TRBD1. In DNA, the CDR3 is TGTGCCAGCAGCTTAGGGACAGCGAACACCGGGGAGCTGTTTTTT. It yields the protein CASSLGTANTGELFF.